The text below deals with one TCR beta chain. The entry originates in a study of blood T cell repertoires in COVID-19. Authors' methods: It was from reference gene primer amplification that nucleated cell counts were estimated. Profiling relied on immunoSEQ multiplex PCR, and the TCRdb table lists in-frame clones only, not all of them. The DNA gave D and trimming, while V, J and clone size come from that table. Of some 320,000 clones detected, nearly 90% appear once; the ten largest clones hold approximately 12%. CDR1 and CDR2 (germline): MNHEY, SVGEGT. This CDR3 comprises 15 residues. The trim removed 4 bases at V and 4 bases at J, leaving 6 bases unmatched.

This rearrangement joins TRBV6-2 or TRBV6-3 to TRBJ1-3, with TRBD1 matching over 8 bases. This sequence originates from a woman aged 25-40 years with COVID-19, enrolled during active disease. The sequenced sample consisted of peripheral blood. The chain's CDR3 is CASSSQGARGNTIYF. CDR3 nucleotide sequence: TGTGCCAGCAGTTCGCAGGGGGCCAGAGGAAACACCATATATTTT.